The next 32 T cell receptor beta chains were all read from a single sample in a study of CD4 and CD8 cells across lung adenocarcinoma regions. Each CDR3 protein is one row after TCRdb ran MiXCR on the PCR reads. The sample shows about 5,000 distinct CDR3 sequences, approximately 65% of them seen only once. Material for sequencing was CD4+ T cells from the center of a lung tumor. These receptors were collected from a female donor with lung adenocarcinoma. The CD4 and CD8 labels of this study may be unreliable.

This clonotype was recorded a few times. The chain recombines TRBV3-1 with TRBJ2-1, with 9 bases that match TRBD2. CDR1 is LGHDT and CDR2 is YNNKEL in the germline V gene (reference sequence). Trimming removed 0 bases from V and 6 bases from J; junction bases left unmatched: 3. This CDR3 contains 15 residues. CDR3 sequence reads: CASSQEGGRVNEQFF. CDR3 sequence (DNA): TGTGCCAGCAGCCAAGAGGGCGGGAGGGTCAATGAGCAGTTCTTC.

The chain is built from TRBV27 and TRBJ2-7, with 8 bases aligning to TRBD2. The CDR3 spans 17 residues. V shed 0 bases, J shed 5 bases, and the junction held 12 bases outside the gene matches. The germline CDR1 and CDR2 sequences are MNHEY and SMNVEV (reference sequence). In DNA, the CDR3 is TGTGCCAGCAGTTTATCGATCTTTGGGACTAGTTTCCACGAGCAGTACTTC. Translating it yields CASSLSIFGTSFHEQYF.

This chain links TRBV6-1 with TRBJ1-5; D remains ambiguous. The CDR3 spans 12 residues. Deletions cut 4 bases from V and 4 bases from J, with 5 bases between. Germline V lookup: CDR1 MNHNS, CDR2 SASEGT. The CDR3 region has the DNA TGTGCCAGCAGTGGGCCGAATCAGCCCCAGCATTTT. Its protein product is CASSGPNQPQHF.

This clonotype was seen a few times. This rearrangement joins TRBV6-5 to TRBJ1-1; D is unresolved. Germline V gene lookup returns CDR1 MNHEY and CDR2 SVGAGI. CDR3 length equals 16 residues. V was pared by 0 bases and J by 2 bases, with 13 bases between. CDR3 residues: CASSYSGLLGNTEAFF. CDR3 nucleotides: TGTGCCAGCAGTTACTCCGGCCTCTTGGGCAACACTGAAGCTTTCTTT.

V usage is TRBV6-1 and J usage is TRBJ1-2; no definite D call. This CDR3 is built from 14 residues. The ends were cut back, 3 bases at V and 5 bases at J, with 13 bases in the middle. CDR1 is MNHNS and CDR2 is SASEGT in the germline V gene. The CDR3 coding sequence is TGTGCCAGCAGTGATGAAGGGCCAGGATATGGCTACACCTTC. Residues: CASSDEGPGYGYTF.

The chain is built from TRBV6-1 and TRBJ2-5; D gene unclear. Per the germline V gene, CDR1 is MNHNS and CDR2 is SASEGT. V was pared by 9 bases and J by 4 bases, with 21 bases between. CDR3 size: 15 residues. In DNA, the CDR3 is TGTGCCAGGGGCCCCGTTAACCCTGGCACAGAGACCCAGTACTTC. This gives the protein CARGPVNPGTETQYF.

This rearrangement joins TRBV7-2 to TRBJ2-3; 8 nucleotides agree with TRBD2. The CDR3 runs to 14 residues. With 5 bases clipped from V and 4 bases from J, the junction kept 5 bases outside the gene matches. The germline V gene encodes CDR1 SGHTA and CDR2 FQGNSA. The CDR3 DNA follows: TGTGCCAGCAGCCTCGGGGGGGGCCCAGATACGCAGTATTTT. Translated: CASSLGGGPDTQYF.

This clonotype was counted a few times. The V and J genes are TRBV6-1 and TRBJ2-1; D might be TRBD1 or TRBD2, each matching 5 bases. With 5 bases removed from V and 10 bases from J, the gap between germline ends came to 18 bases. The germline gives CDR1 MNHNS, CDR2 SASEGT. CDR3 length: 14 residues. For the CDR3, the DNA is TGTGCCAGCAGTCCCACCGGGACGCACGGGGAGCAGTTCTTC. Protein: CASSPTGTHGEQFF.

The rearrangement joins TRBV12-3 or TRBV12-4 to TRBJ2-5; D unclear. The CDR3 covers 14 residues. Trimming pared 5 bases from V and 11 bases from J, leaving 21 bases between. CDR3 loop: CASSGPPPPNTQYF. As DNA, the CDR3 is TGTGCCAGCAGTGGCCCCCCTCCCCCAAATACGCAGTACTTC.

The CDR3 sequence is CAIRAGTGTDTQYF. CDR3 DNA sequence: TGTGCCATTAGGGCCGGGACAGGCACAGATACGCAGTATTTT. The gene calls are TRBV10-3 and TRBJ2-3, with TRBD1 matching 7 bases. The CDR3 runs 14 residues. Germline V lookup: CDR1 ENHRY, CDR2 SYGVKD. After removal of 9 bases from V and 1 base from J, the junction contained 7 bases not matched to a gene.

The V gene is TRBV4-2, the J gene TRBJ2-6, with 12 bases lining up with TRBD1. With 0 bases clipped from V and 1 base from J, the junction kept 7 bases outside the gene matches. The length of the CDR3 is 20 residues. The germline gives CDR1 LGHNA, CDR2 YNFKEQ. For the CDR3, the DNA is TGTGCCAGCAGCCAAGAGGATCCGGGACAGGGGGCGTCTGGGGCCAACGTCCTGACTTTC. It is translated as CASSQEDPGQGASGANVLTF.

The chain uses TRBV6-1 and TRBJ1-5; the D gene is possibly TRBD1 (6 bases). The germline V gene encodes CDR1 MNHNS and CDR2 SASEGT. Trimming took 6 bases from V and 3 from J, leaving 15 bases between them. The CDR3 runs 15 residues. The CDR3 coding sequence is TGTGCCAGCAGGGTGGGGGGCTTGCACAATCAGCCCCAGCATTTT. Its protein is CASRVGGLHNQPQHF.

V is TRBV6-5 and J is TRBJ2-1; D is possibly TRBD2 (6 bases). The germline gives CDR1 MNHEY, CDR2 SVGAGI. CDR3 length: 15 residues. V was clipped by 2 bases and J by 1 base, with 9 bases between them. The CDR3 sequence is CASSYASASYNEQFF. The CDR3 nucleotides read TGTGCCAGCAGTTACGCTAGCGCTTCCTACAATGAGCAGTTCTTC.

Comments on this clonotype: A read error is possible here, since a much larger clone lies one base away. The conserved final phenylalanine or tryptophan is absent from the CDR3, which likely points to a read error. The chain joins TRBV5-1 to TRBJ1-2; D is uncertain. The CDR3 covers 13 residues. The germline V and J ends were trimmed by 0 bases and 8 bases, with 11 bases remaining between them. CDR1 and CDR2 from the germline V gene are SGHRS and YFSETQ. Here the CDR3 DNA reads TGCGCCAGCAGCTTGGGGCCGGCGGGCGGCTACACCTTA. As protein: CASSLGPAGGYTL.

The CDR3 DNA reads TGTGCCAGCAGTCCGGGACGACTAGCCAAAAACATTCAGTACTTC. Encoded protein: CASSPGRLAKNIQYF. The chain has TRBV6-1 and TRBJ2-4; D assignment may be TRBD1 or TRBD2 (5 bases each). Germline CDR1 reads MNHNS; CDR2 reads SASEGT. Trimming left V 5 bases short and J 0 bases short, with 11 bases between. The CDR3 sequence is 15 residues long.

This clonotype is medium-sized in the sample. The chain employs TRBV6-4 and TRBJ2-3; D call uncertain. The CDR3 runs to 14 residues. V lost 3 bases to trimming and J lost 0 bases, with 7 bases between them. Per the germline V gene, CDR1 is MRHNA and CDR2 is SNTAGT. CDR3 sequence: CASSESHSTDTQYF. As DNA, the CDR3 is TGTGCCAGCAGTGAGTCCCATAGCACAGATACGCAGTATTTT.

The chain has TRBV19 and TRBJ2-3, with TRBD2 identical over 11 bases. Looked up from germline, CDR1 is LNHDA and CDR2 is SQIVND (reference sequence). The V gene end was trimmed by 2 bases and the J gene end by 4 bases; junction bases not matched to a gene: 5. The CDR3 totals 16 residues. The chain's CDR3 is CASSIHTSGSPDTQYF. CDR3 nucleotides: TGTGCCAGTAGTATACACACTAGCGGGAGCCCAGATACGCAGTATTTT.

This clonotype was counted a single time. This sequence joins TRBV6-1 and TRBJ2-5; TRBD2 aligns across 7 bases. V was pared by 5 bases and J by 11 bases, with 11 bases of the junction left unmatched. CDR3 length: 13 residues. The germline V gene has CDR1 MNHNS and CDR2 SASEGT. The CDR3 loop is CASSPRTRGEQYF. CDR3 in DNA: TGTGCCAGCAGTCCCCGGACTAGGGGTGAGCAGTACTTC.

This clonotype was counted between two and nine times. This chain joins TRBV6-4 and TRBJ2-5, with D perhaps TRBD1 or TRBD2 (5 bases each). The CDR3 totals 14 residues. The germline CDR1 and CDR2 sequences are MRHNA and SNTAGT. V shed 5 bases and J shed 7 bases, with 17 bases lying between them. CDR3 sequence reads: CASSQGPQGATQYF. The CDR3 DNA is TGTGCCAGCAGTCAAGGTCCGCAGGGAGCGACCCAGTACTTC.

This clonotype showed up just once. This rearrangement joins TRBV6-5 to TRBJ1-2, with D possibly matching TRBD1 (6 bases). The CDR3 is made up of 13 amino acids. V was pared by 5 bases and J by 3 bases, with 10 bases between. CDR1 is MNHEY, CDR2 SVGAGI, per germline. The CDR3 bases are TGTGCCAGCAGTCTACAGGGAGACTATGGCTACACCTTC. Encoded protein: CASSLQGDYGYTF.

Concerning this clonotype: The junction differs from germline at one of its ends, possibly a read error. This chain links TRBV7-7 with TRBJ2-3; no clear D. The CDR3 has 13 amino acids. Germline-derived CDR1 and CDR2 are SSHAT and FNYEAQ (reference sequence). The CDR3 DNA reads TGTGCTAGCAGCTTAGACAACACAGATACGCAGTATTTT. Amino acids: CASSLDNTDTQYF.

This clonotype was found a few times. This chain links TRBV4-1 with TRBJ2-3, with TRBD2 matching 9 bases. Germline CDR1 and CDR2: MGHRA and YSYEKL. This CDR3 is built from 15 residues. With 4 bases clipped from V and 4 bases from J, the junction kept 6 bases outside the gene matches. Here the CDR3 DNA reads TGCGCCAGCAGCCCATTTAGCGGGAGTGCAGATACGCAGTATTTT. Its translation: CASSPFSGSADTQYF.

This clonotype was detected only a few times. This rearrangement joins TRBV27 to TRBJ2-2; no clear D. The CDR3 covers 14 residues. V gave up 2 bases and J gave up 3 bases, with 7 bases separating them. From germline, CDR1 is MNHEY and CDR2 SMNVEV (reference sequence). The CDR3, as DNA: TGTGCCAGCAGTTTAAGTTTCGACACCGGGGAGCTGTTTTTT. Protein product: CASSLSFDTGELFF.

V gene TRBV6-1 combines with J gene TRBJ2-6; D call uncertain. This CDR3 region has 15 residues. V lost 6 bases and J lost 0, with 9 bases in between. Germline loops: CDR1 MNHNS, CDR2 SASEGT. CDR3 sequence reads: CASRPASSGANVLTF. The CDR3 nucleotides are TGTGCCAGCAGGCCAGCCAGCTCTGGGGCCAACGTCCTGACTTTC.

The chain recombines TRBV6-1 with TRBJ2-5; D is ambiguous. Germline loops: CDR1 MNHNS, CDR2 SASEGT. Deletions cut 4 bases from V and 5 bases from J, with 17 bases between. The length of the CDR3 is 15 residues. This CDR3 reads CASSAPRRSKETQYF. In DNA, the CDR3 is TGTGCCAGCAGTGCCCCGCGGAGATCGAAGGAGACCCAGTACTTC.

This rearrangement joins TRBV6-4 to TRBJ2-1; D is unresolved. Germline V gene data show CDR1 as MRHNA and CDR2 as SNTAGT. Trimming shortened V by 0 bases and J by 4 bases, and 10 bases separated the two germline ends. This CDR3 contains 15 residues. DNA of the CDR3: TGTGCCAGCAGTGACTCCCAAGGACCTTACAATGAGCAGTTCTTC. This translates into CASSDSQGPYNEQFF.

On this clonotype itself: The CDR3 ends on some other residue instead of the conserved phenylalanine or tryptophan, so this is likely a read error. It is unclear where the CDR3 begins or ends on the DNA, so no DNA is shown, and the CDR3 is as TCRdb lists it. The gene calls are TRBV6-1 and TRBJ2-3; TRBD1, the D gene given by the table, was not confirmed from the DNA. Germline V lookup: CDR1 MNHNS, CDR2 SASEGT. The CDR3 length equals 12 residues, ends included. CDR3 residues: CASSEYPGAQFL.

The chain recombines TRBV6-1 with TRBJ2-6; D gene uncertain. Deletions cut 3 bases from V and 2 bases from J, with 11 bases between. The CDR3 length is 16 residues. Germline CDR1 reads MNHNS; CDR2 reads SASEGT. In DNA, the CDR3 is TGTGCCAGCAGTGATTCCAGCCGGGCTGGGGCCAACGTCCTGACTTTC. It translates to CASSDSSRAGANVLTF.

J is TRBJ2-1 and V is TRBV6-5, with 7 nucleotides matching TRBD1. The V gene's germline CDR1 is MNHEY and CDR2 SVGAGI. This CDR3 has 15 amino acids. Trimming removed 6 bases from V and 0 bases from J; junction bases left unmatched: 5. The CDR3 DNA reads TGTGCCAGCAGATTACAGGGGAGCTCCTACAATGAGCAGTTCTTC. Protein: CASRLQGSSYNEQFF.

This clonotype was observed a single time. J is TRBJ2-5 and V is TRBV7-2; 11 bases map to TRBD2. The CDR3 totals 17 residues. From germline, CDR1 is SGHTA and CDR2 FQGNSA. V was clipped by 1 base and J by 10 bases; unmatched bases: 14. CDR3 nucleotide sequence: TGTGCCAGCAGCTTAGGGACTAGCGGGCCCTATCACCTGGACCAGTACTTC. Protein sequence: CASSLGTSGPYHLDQYF.

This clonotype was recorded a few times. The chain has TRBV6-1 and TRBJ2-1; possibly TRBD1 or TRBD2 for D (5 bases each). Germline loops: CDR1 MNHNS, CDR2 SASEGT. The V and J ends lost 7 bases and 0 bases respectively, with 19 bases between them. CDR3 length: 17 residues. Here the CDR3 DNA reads TGTGCCAGCATCGAACGGGGCTTCTCGAGCTCCTACAATGAGCAGTTCTTC. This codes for CASIERGFSSSYNEQFF.

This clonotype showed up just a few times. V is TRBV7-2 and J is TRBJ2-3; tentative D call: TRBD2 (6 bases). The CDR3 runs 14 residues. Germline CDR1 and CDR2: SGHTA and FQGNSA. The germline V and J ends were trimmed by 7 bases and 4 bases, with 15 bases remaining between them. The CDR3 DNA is TGTGCCAGCAACAACTTCGGGAGTGCAGATACGCAGTATTTT. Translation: CASNNFGSADTQYF.